This entry lists 21 T cell receptor beta chains sequenced from one sample in a study of response to subunit inactivated influenza vaccine (dated by TCRdb to 2016 to 2018). The protocol used for the library was RT-PCR. This sample was sequenced with an Illumina HiSeq 2500. The public reads were quality trimmed at Q25 with fastp and then assembled into clones with MiXCR by TCRdb, keeping productive beta chains. Rows matching on CDR3 protein sequence are summarized as one entry with the most common DNA and genes. The sample data list more than 400,000 distinct CDR3 sequences, and 6% to 9% of these were observed just once. About an eighth of the sample lies in the top ten. The starting material was PBMCs from blood, obtained roughly 24 months after vaccination. The receptors stem from a man in his fifties or sixties who received an inactivated influenza vaccine. Donor details come from another sample of the same person, matched by shared clones.

This clonotype occurred many times. The rearrangement joins TRBV6-6 to TRBJ2-7; 9 positions agree with TRBD1. The ends lost 6 bases at V and 5 bases at J; junction bases unmatched: 2. CDR1 and CDR2 (germline): MNHNY, SVGAGI (reference sequence). This CDR3 has 12 residues. The chain's CDR3 is CASRTGGNEQYF. The CDR3 nucleotides read TGTGCCAGCAGGACAGGGGGGAACGAGCAGTACTTC.

There are a few counts of this clonotype. The genes are TRBV6-2 or TRBV6-3 and TRBJ2-7; TRBD1 is a possible D gene (5 bases). Germline V CDR1 and CDR2: MNHEY, SVGEGT. The CDR3 sequence is 17 residues long. V was pared by 2 bases and J by 1 base, with 18 bases between. Written as DNA, the CDR3 is TGTGCCAGCAGTTACCCAACGCAGGGAATCAGTTCCTACGAGCAGTACTTC. Amino acid sequence: CASSYPTQGISSYEQYF.

The gene calls are TRBV5-1 and TRBJ1-2, with D perhaps matching TRBD1 (5 bases). CDR3 length equals 14 residues. V shed 5 bases and J shed 0 bases, with 11 bases lying between them. The germline CDR1 and CDR2 sequences are SGHRS and YFSETQ. For the CDR3, the DNA is TGCGCCAGCAGTTCGGGACCGCCTAACTATGGCTACACCTTC. It yields the protein CASSSGPPNYGYTF. The whole variable domain, filled in from reference TRBV5-1 and TRBJ1-2, reads KAGVTQTPRYLIKTRGQQVTLSCSPISGHRSVSWYQQTPGQGLQFLFEYFSETQRNKGNFPGRFSGRQFSNSRSEMNVSTLELGDSALYLCASSSGPPNYGYTFGSGTRLTVV.

This clonotype came up many times. The chain uses TRBV7-6 and TRBJ2-6; 8 nucleotides line up with TRBD1. This CDR3 has 18 amino acids. In germline, CDR1 is SGHVS, CDR2 FNYEAQ. The ends lost 2 bases at V and 1 base at J; junction bases unmatched: 7. The CDR3 is CASSLTTGAPSGANVLTF. DNA for the CDR3: TGTGCCAGCAGCTTAACGACAGGGGCCCCATCTGGGGCCAACGTCCTGACTTTC.

The table lists this clonotype with many counts. V gene TRBV5-1 combines with J gene TRBJ2-7; no clear D gene. The ends were cut back, 2 bases at V and 7 bases at J, with 10 bases in the middle. CDR1 SGHRS and CDR2 YFSETQ come from the germline V gene. This CDR3 contains 12 residues. CDR3 sequence: CASSFGPGEQYF. In DNA form, the CDR3 reads TGCGCCAGCAGCTTCGGGCCCGGGGAGCAGTACTTC. The variable domain in full, with the rest retrieved from reference TRBV5-1 and TRBJ2-7, is KAGVTQTPRYLIKTRGQQVTLSCSPISGHRSVSWYQQTPGQGLQFLFEYFSETQRNKGNFPGRFSGRQFSNSRSEMNVSTLELGDSALYLCASSFGPGEQYFGPGTRLTVT.

This clonotype was counted only a few times. The chain is built from TRBV20-1 and TRBJ2-7, with 9 bases lining up with TRBD2. Germline V gives CDR1 DFQATT, CDR2 SNEGSKA (reference sequence). CDR3 length: 14 amino acids. The junction had 8 bases not matched to a gene; V was cut back by 1 base and J by 7 bases. The CDR3 DNA is TGCAGTGCTAGAGCTCGGCGGGGGGGCAATGAGCAGTACTTC. Its translation is CSARARRGGNEQYF.

This clonotype came up many times. The J gene is TRBJ2-3, the V gene TRBV27, with 10 bases fitting TRBD2. After removal of 0 bases from V and 4 bases from J, the junction contained 16 bases not matched to a gene. The CDR3 runs 20 residues. Germline CDR1 reads MNHEY; CDR2 reads SMNVEV (reference sequence). CDR3 sequence reads: CASSLSPSGSPASLADTQYF. The CDR3 region has the DNA TGTGCCAGCAGTTTATCGCCTAGCGGGAGTCCTGCATCATTAGCAGATACGCAGTATTTT.

The chain recombines TRBV6-2 or TRBV6-3 with TRBJ1-2, with D unclear. V dropped 2 bases and J dropped 2 bases, with 6 bases sitting between them. Germline assignment: CDR1 MNHEY and CDR2 SVGEGT. The CDR3 is made up of 13 amino acids. In nucleotides, the CDR3 is TGTGCCAGCAGTTACGCCCGAAACTATGGCTACACCTTC. It yields the protein CASSYARNYGYTF.

The chain carries TRBV10-3 and TRBJ2-7; 7 bases match TRBD1. The CDR3 sequence is 14 residues long. Trimming at V came to 3 bases and at J to 3 bases, leaving 5 bases not matched to a gene. Germline V gene lookup returns CDR1 ENHRY and CDR2 SYGVKD. CDR3: CAISDYRGVYEQYF. In DNA, the CDR3 is TGTGCCATCAGTGACTACAGGGGTGTCTACGAGCAGTACTTC.

This clonotype was seen ten or more times. The chain joins TRBV5-1 to TRBJ2-3, with TRBD2 matching 8 bases. The V gene's germline CDR1 is SGHRS and CDR2 YFSETQ. The CDR3 consists of 15 residues. Germline trimming cut 0 bases from V and 4 bases from J; bases unmatched to any gene: 4. The CDR3 spells CASSLAGGAPDTQYF. The CDR3 bases are TGCGCCAGCAGCTTGGCCGGGGGGGCACCAGATACGCAGTATTTT.

This clonotype has a count of ten or more. The CDR3 spells CASSPPGNEQYF. The CDR3 DNA is TGTGCCAGCTCACCGCCAGGGAACGAGCAGTACTTC. The V call is TRBV18, the J call TRBJ2-7; the D gene is possibly TRBD1 (5 bases). V gave up 3 bases and J gave up 5 bases, with 8 bases separating them. There are 12 residues in the CDR3. CDR1 is KGHSH, CDR2 LQKENI, per germline.

The chain joins TRBV6-2 or TRBV6-3 to TRBJ1-5; D unresolved. V lost 3 bases and J lost 2, with 11 bases in between. The CDR3 totals 15 residues. Looked up from germline, CDR1 is MNHEY and CDR2 is SVGEGT. This CDR3 reads CASSYRFSGNQPQHF. In DNA, the CDR3 is TGTGCCAGCAGTTATCGGTTTAGCGGCAATCAGCCCCAGCATTTT.

This clonotype has a handful of counts. The chain carries TRBV3-1 and TRBJ2-3; D might be TRBD1 (6 bases). CDR3 length equals 16 residues. The germline V gene has CDR1 LGHDT and CDR2 YNNKEL (reference sequence). Trimming took off 0 bases at V and 2 bases at J, with 12 bases between the two ends. The CDR3 here is CASSQDHPGATDTQYF. CDR3 nucleotide sequence: TGTGCCAGCAGCCAAGATCACCCAGGGGCCACAGATACGCAGTATTTT.

This clonotype has more than one count but fewer than ten. The V gene is TRBV6-5, the J gene TRBJ2-5, with a weak D call TRBD1 (5 bases). The CDR3 consists of 12 residues. CDR1 MNHEY and CDR2 SVGAGI come from the germline V gene. Trimming pared 7 bases from V and 5 bases from J, leaving 11 bases between. In nucleotides, the CDR3 is TGTGCCAGCAAAGGGGTCCCGGAGACCCAGTACTTC. This sequence encodes CASKGVPETQYF.

The gene calls are TRBV4-3 and TRBJ2-3, with TRBD2 matching 8 bases. Germline V gives CDR1 LGHNA, CDR2 YSLEER. V lost 3 bases to trimming and J lost 1 base; unmatched junction nucleotides: 9. CDR3 size: 17 residues. CDR3 coding DNA: TGCGCCAGCAGCCATGGTAATAGCGGGGCAGGCACAGATACGCAGTATTTT. It translates to CASSHGNSGAGTDTQYF.

This clonotype showed up many times. The chain is built from TRBV2 and TRBJ1-5; 8 bases map to TRBD1. Trimming cost V 6 bases and J 7 bases; bases outside gene matches: 8. CDR1 and CDR2 from the germline V gene are SNHLY and FYNNEI. The CDR3 is 14 amino acids. This chain's CDR3 is CASRDRAVGQPQHF. In DNA, the CDR3 is TGTGCCAGCAGGGACAGGGCCGTAGGACAGCCCCAGCATTTT.

In this sample, this clonotype turned up many times. The CDR3 coding sequence is TGTGCCAGCAGCTTAGTCACTCAAGAGACCCAGTACTTC. Translating it yields CASSLVTQETQYF. The chain joins TRBV7-2 to TRBJ2-5; D is ambiguous. V was trimmed by 1 base and J by 2 bases, leaving 5 bases between them. Looked up from germline, CDR1 is SGHTA and CDR2 is FQGNSA. The CDR3 has 13 amino acids.

The CDR3 DNA reads as TGCGCCAGCAGCTCCCCCCAAAGCGGGGGGTGGGGAGAGACCCAGTACTTC. Protein: CASSSPQSGGWGETQYF. The chain recombines TRBV5-1 with TRBJ2-5, with 9 bases matching TRBD2. The CDR3 is 17 amino acids. With 3 bases clipped from V and 4 bases from J, the junction kept 13 bases outside the gene matches. From germline, CDR1 is SGHRS and CDR2 YFSETQ.

This clonotype was seen ten or more times. This sequence joins TRBV20-1 and TRBJ2-5, with D perhaps TRBD1 (7 bases). CDR1 is DFQATT and CDR2 is SNEGSKA in the germline V gene (reference sequence). This CDR3 has 15 amino acids. V was trimmed by 0 bases and J by 5 bases, leaving 16 bases between them. DNA for the CDR3: TGCAGTGCTAGAGATCTGGGGGCAGGGGGGGAGACCCAGTACTTC. Its translation: CSARDLGAGGETQYF.

This clonotype has a count of ten or more. J is TRBJ2-7 and V is TRBV5-1; D gene unclear. There are 12 residues in the CDR3. CDR1 is SGHRS, CDR2 YFSETQ, per germline. Trimming removed 0 bases from V and 5 bases from J, with 6 bases in between. The CDR3 reads CASSLEGHEQYF. CDR3 DNA: TGCGCCAGCAGCTTGGAGGGTCACGAGCAGTACTTC.

The chain combines TRBV18 with TRBJ2-2, with D perhaps matching TRBD1 (5 bases). V lost 4 bases and J lost 1, with 13 bases in between. This CDR3 contains 16 residues. The germline V gene encodes CDR1 KGHSH and CDR2 LQKENI. As DNA, the CDR3 is TGTGCCAGCTCACAAAACGTCGACAGGAACACCGGGGAGCTGTTTTTT. It is translated as CASSQNVDRNTGELFF.